A single sample is the source of the 32 T cell receptor beta chains below, sequenced in a study of blood T cell repertoires in COVID-19. Assay used: immunoSEQ multiplex PCR; TCRdb lists only in-frame clones, some missing. The table includes around 140,000 clones, 70% to 90% detected once. Sequencing input: peripheral blood. Receptor source: a human donor in a cohort sampled during active COVID-19.

This chain links TRBV5-1 with TRBJ1-2, with no clear D. V was cut by 0 bases and J by 6 bases, with 9 bases left in between. This CDR3 is 13 amino acids long. Germline-derived CDR1 and CDR2 are SGHRS and YFSETQ. CDR3 in amino acids: CASSLDPVDGYTF. In nucleotides, the CDR3 is TGCGCCAGCAGCTTGGACCCGGTGGATGGCTACACCTTC.

The chain has TRBV19 and TRBJ2-5; no firm D call. This CDR3 is built from 16 residues. Germline V gene sequence: CDR1 LNHDA, CDR2 SQIVND (reference sequence). Trimming removed 0 bases at V and 2 bases at J, with 13 bases between. In DNA, the CDR3 is TGTGCCAGTAGTATAGATCGAACACATGCTCAAGAGACCCAGTACTTC. This sequence encodes CASSIDRTHAQETQYF.

V gene TRBV2 combines with J gene TRBJ2-4; 7 bases are shared with TRBD2. The CDR3 contains 17 residues. Germline V gene sequence: CDR1 SNHLY, CDR2 FYNNEI. After removal of 2 bases from V and 0 bases from J, the junction contained 7 bases not matched to a gene. The CDR3 reads CASSEFWGGLAKNIQYF. The CDR3 DNA follows: TGTGCCAGCAGTGAATTTTGGGGGGGGTTAGCCAAAAACATTCAGTACTTC.

The chain joins TRBV27 to TRBJ1-4; D unclear. Trimming cost V 2 bases and J 8 bases, with 12 bases left between them. CDR3 length: 14 amino acids. Looked up from germline, CDR1 is MNHEY and CDR2 is SMNVEV (reference sequence). DNA of the CDR3: TGTGCCAGCAGTTTACTCATGGGAGGCGAAAAACTGTTTTTT. It is translated as CASSLLMGGEKLFF. The complete variable domain, with remaining parts taken from reference TRBV27 and TRBJ1-4, reads EAQVTQNPRYLITVTGKKLTVTCSQNMNHEYMSWYRQDPGLGLRQIYYSMNVEVTDKGDVPEGYKVSRKEKRNFPLILESPSPNQTSLYFCASSLLMGGEKLFFGSGTQLSVL.

V and J are TRBV19 and TRBJ2-5; 7 nucleotides align to TRBD1. The CDR3 is 15 residues long. J gave up 5 bases and V 6 bases, and 12 bases lay outside the gene matches. Germline CDR1 and CDR2: LNHDA and SQIVND (reference sequence). For the CDR3, the DNA is TGTGCCAGTAGACGAACCACAGGGGAATGGGAGACCCAGTACTTC. It is translated as CASRRTTGEWETQYF.

The gene calls are TRBV6-5 and TRBJ2-5; no firm D call. The CDR3 consists of 13 residues. Between the trimmed V and J ends, which lost 6 bases and 1 base, there was a span of 9 bases. Germline V lookup: CDR1 MNHEY, CDR2 SVGAGI. The CDR3 DNA reads TGTGCCAGCAGCCCCCCAGGCCAAGAGACCCAGTACTTC. This encodes CASSPPGQETQYF.

The rearrangement joins TRBV14 to TRBJ1-2; perhaps TRBD1 as D (6 bases). Germline loops: CDR1 SGHDN, CDR2 FVKESK. The length of the CDR3 is 15 residues. Trimming removed 5 bases at V and 4 bases at J, with 17 bases between. CDR3 sequence (DNA): TGTGCCAGCAGCTCCCAGGGCCAGGGGAGCTATGGCTACACCTTC. Translation: CASSSQGQGSYGYTF.

The chain couples TRBV5-1 to TRBJ2-2; D possibly corresponds to TRBD1 (6 bases). V lost 3 bases to trimming and J lost 7 bases, with 16 bases between them. The germline V gene encodes CDR1 SGHRS and CDR2 YFSETQ. This CDR3 comprises 15 residues. CDR3: CASSSLTGQSGELFF. CDR3 DNA sequence: TGCGCCAGCAGCTCGTTGACAGGCCAGAGCGGGGAGCTGTTTTTT.

Only one count was recorded for this clone. The gene calls are TRBV3-1 (or the pseudogene TRBV3-2) and TRBJ2-7; 10 bases agree with TRBD2. This CDR3 has 15 residues. Germline V gene sequence: CDR1 LGHDT, CDR2 YNNKEL (reference sequence). The trim removed 1 base at V and 7 bases at J, leaving 7 bases unmatched. CDR3 bases: TGTGCCAGCAGCCAAGGAGAAGCGGGGGGGCGTGAGCAGTACTTC. This sequence encodes CASSQGEAGGREQYF.

The chain links TRBV7-9 to TRBJ1-1; perhaps TRBD1 as D (5 bases). The CDR3 runs 14 residues. The germline V gene has CDR1 SEHNR and CDR2 FQNEAQ (reference sequence). V gave up 2 bases and J gave up 1 base, with 8 bases separating them. CDR3 protein: CASSLFGGNTEAFF. The CDR3 nucleotides read TGTGCCAGCAGCTTATTCGGGGGGAACACTGAAGCTTTCTTT.

The chain carries TRBV7-2 and TRBJ1-2; D perhaps matches TRBD1 (6 bases). Trimming removed 5 bases at V and 2 bases at J, with 12 bases between. The V gene's germline CDR1 is SGHTA and CDR2 FQGNSA. The CDR3 loop spans 14 amino acids. CDR3 nucleotide sequence: TGTGCCAGCAGCCCCCCGGACAGAAACTATGGCTACACCTTC. Residues: CASSPPDRNYGYTF.

The chain uses TRBV19 and TRBJ2-7, with D hard to call. Germline V gives CDR1 LNHDA, CDR2 SQIVND (reference sequence). CDR3 length: 15 residues. V lost 5 bases to trimming and J lost 1 base, with 15 bases between them. CDR3 nucleotide sequence: TGTGCCAGTAGTCCCGGGTCTTCTCCTTCCTACGAGCAGTACTTC. Encoded protein: CASSPGSSPSYEQYF.

The rearrangement uses TRBV3-1 (or the pseudogene TRBV3-2) and TRBJ2-5; 7 bases are a match to TRBD1. Germline assignment: CDR1 LGHDT and CDR2 YNNKEL (reference sequence). The CDR3 contains 14 residues. The J segment lost 2 bases and the V segment lost 5 bases, leaving 5 bases of the junction unmatched. CDR3 DNA: TGTGCCAGCAGCATACAGGGGATACAAGAGACCCAGTACTTC. Translated, it gives CASSIQGIQETQYF.

The chain is built from TRBV28 and TRBJ2-3; D perhaps matches TRBD1 (6 bases). There are 15 residues in the CDR3. Trimming removed 6 bases at V and 2 bases at J, with 15 bases between. Germline V lookup: CDR1 MDHEN, CDR2 SYDVKM. The CDR3, as DNA: TGTGCCAGCAGCTCCCTCAGGGGCGTCACAGATACGCAGTATTTT. This encodes CASSSLRGVTDTQYF.

The genes are TRBV3-1 (or the pseudogene TRBV3-2) and TRBJ2-6; 9 bases are a match to TRBD1. The germline gives CDR1 LGHDT, CDR2 YNNKEL (reference sequence). V lost 5 bases, J lost 2 bases, and 1 base stayed unmatched. This CDR3 contains 15 residues. The CDR3 protein is CASSWTGAGANVLTF. The CDR3 DNA reads as TGTGCCAGCAGCTGGACAGGGGCTGGGGCCAACGTCCTGACTTTC.

The chain has TRBV9 and TRBJ2-3; 7 positions match TRBD1. This CDR3 is 15 amino acids long. CDR1 SGDLS and CDR2 YYNGEE come from the germline V gene. J gave up 4 bases and V 0 bases, and 5 bases lay outside the gene matches. The CDR3 loop reads CASSVAGQGADTQYF. DNA of the CDR3: TGTGCCAGCAGCGTAGCAGGGCAGGGGGCAGATACGCAGTATTTT.

In DNA form, the CDR3 reads TGCGCCAGCAGTTCGGGGACAGGGGCCTTTAACACTGAAGCTTTCTTT. This gives the protein CASSSGTGAFNTEAFF. The chain joins TRBV5-1 to TRBJ1-1; 10 bases align to TRBD1. The V segment lost 5 bases and the J segment 2 bases; nucleotides outside the gene matches: 9. From germline, CDR1 is SGHRS and CDR2 YFSETQ. This CDR3 spans 16 amino acids.

The chain couples TRBV18 to TRBJ1-5; D call uncertain. This CDR3 is 12 amino acids long. V lost 2 bases, J lost 7 bases, and 6 bases lay in between. The germline V gene encodes CDR1 KGHSH and CDR2 LQKENI. The CDR3 nucleotides are TGTGCCAGCTCACCATTTGGCCAGCCCCAGCATTTT. Amino acids: CASSPFGQPQHF.

This sequence joins TRBV29-1 and TRBJ1-3; possibly TRBD1 for D (6 bases). Germline V gene sequence: CDR1 SQVTM, CDR2 ANQGSEA. Trimming stripped 5 bases from V and 0 bases from J, with 11 bases between. The CDR3 sequence is 14 residues long. The CDR3 here is CSVLTGASGNTIYF. As DNA, the CDR3 is TGCAGCGTTCTGACAGGAGCCTCTGGAAACACCATATATTTT.

The rearrangement links TRBV15 to TRBJ2-7; 12 bases match TRBD1. V shed 1 base and J 3 bases; nucleotides not matched to a gene: 4. The CDR3 extends over 16 amino acids. Germline V gives CDR1 LNHNV, CDR2 YYDKDF (reference sequence). CDR3 region: CATSRAGTGGLYEQYF. CDR3 coding DNA: TGTGCCACCAGCAGAGCGGGGACAGGGGGCCTCTACGAGCAGTACTTC.

There are a few counts of this clone. V usage is TRBV10-3 and J usage is TRBJ1-2, with TRBD1 as a possible D gene (6 bases). The CDR3 spans 14 residues. V gave up 0 bases and J gave up 2 bases, with 7 bases separating them. Looked up from germline, CDR1 is ENHRY and CDR2 is SYGVKD. Here the CDR3 DNA reads TGTGCCATCAGTGAGTCCACAGGGAACTATGGCTACACCTTC. This encodes CAISESTGNYGYTF.

The chain has TRBV7-2 and TRBJ2-5, with TRBD2 matching over 9 bases. The V and J ends lost 7 bases and 5 bases, in that order; junction bases with no gene match: 8. The CDR3 totals 14 residues. Germline assignment: CDR1 SGHTA and CDR2 FQGNSA. CDR3 bases: TGTGCCAGCAACATAGCGGGGGCCCGGGAGACCCAGTACTTC. Protein product: CASNIAGARETQYF.

The CDR3 reads CASSLGDRGSGELFF. Written as DNA, the CDR3 is TGCGCCAGCAGCTTGGGGGACAGGGGTTCCGGGGAGCTGTTTTTT. J is TRBJ2-2 and V is TRBV5-1, with TRBD1 matching 10 bases. Germline V gives CDR1 SGHRS, CDR2 YFSETQ. Trimming took 0 bases from V and 6 from J; bases not matched to a gene: 2. The CDR3 contains 15 residues.

In this sample, this clone turned up once. The chain combines TRBV28 with TRBJ1-2; D not resolved. The CDR3 extends over 16 amino acids. The V end lost 4 bases, the J end lost 4 bases, and 19 bases lay between the germline ends. Per the germline V gene, CDR1 is MDHEN and CDR2 is SYDVKM. The CDR3 DNA sequence: TGTGCCAGCAGTTCGCCCTCCCATGGAGGGTCCTATGGCTACACCTTC. It codes for CASSSPSHGGSYGYTF.

The V call is TRBV4-3, the J call TRBJ2-5, with D unclear. Trimming removed 3 bases at V and 1 base at J, with 6 bases between. The CDR3 has 13 residues. Germline values: CDR1 LGHNA, CDR2 YSLEER. The CDR3 sequence: CASSQRLQETQYF. CDR3 DNA: TGCGCCAGCAGCCAGAGACTCCAAGAGACCCAGTACTTC.

V is TRBV7-9 and J is TRBJ2-7; a possible D gene is TRBD1 (6 bases). The CDR3 is made up of 12 amino acids. V dropped 8 bases and J dropped 1 base, with 9 bases sitting between them. CDR1 and CDR2 (germline): SEHNR, FQNEAQ (reference sequence). The CDR3 reads CASSDRSYEQYF. The CDR3 DNA reads TGTGCCAGCTCGGACAGATCCTACGAGCAGTACTTC.

The rearrangement uses TRBV3-1 (or the pseudogene TRBV3-2) and TRBJ2-1; TRBD2 matches 15 bases. This CDR3 contains 18 residues. With 3 bases clipped from V and 4 bases from J, the junction kept 7 bases outside the gene matches. Germline assignment: CDR1 LGHDT and CDR2 YNNKEL (reference sequence). CDR3: CASSHSRTSGGGYNEQFF. Here the CDR3 DNA reads TGTGCCAGCAGCCACTCCCGGACTAGCGGGGGGGGTTACAATGAGCAGTTCTTC.

The chain combines TRBV7-9 with TRBJ1-1; 10 bases align to TRBD1. The CDR3 has 14 residues. V gave up 5 bases and J gave up 3 bases; unmatched junction bases: 3. Looked up from germline, CDR1 is SEHNR and CDR2 is FQNEAQ (reference sequence). The CDR3 protein is CASSETGGDTEAFF. Written as DNA, the CDR3 is TGTGCCAGCAGCGAGACAGGGGGCGACACTGAAGCTTTCTTT.

The chain is built from TRBV2 and TRBJ1-2; D call uncertain. The CDR3 is 13 amino acids. The germline V and J ends were trimmed by 5 bases and 2 bases, with 9 bases remaining between them. The V gene's germline CDR1 is SNHLY and CDR2 FYNNEI. The CDR3 protein is CASSSGSNYGYTF. The CDR3 DNA follows: TGTGCCAGCAGTTCCGGGTCCAACTATGGCTACACCTTC. Supplemented by reference TRBV2 and TRBJ1-2, the full variable domain reads EPEVTQTPSHQVTQMGQEVILRCVPISNHLYFYWYRQILGQKVEFLVSFYNNEISEKSEIFDDQFSVERPDGSNFTLKIRSTKLEDSAMYFCASSSGSNYGYTFGSGTRLTVV.

A note on this clone: The sample contains more than one DNA sequence encoding this CDR3. V is TRBV3-1 (or the pseudogene TRBV3-2) and J is TRBJ2-1; possible D gene TRBD2, 6 bases. The germline V and J ends were trimmed by 4 bases and 0 bases, with 10 bases remaining between them. Germline CDR1 is LGHDT and CDR2 is YNNKEL (reference sequence). This CDR3 contains 15 residues. The DNA of the CDR3 is TGTGCCAGCAGCCCTCGGGGGAGCTCCTACAATGAGCAGTTCTTC. Translation gives CASSPRGSSYNEQFF.

V gene TRBV28 combines with J gene TRBJ1-2; 7 nucleotides align to TRBD1. The CDR3 has 17 residues. Trimming took 2 bases from V and 6 from J; bases not matched to a gene: 15. Germline loops: CDR1 MDHEN, CDR2 SYDVKM. The CDR3 nucleotides are TGTGCCAGCAGTTTAGCGGGACAGCTTCTACGGATAGATGGCTACACCTTC. Its translation: CASSLAGQLLRIDGYTF.

A single count supports this clone. The chain recombines TRBV6-2 or TRBV6-3 with TRBJ1-5; D is uncertain. Trimming removed 2 bases at V and 3 bases at J, with 5 bases between. CDR1 is MNHEY, CDR2 SVGEGT, per germline. The CDR3 runs to 13 residues. CDR3 nucleotides: TGTGCCAGCAGTTACACGGTCAATCAGCCCCAGCATTTT. It is translated as CASSYTVNQPQHF.